Given below is one TCR beta chain in context. The sample originates from a study of blood T cell repertoires in COVID-19. On the study more broadly: There were acute and convalescent COVID-19 samples, and they came from the United States, Italy and Spain.

The CDR3 loop spans 15 amino acids. Germline CDR1 is SEHNR and CDR2 is FQNEAQ (reference sequence). Trimming stripped 5 bases from V and 6 bases from J, with 17 bases between. Per the study methods: For nucleated cells, counts were estimated from reference gene primer amplification. Method: immunoSEQ multiplex PCR; TCRdb's copy keeps in-frame clones and lacks some. For V, J and clone size, that table is used; D and trimming come from the DNA. The sample contains 180,000 or so clones, around 86% of which appear only once. The specimen sequenced was peripheral blood. This chain joins TRBV7-9 and TRBJ1-5, with a weak D call TRBD1 (5 bases). This TCR derives from a man in his forties with acute or convalescent COVID-19. In nucleotides, the CDR3 is TGTGCCAGCAGCCCGGAACCGGGGGTGGCTCAGCCCCAGCATTTT. It specifies CASSPEPGVAQPQHF.